This T cell receptor beta chain was documented in a study of cytomegalovirus exposure and HLA in healthy donors. Findings of the study overall: CMV antigen specificity of three CMV-associated chains was confirmed in vitro. The number of N-insertions in an Asian-associated ancestry cluster was reportedly below the approximately 680-donor mean in a later analysis. Later analysis placed DRB1 highest and HLA-C lowest in TCR association rates, which differed by HLA locus.

Note on this clone: The antigen is undetermined.

Every donor was a healthy person donating bone marrow. The PCR employed 60 Vbeta primers together with 13 Jbeta primers. Sequencing used immunoSEQ multiplex PCR; TCRdb keeps in-frame clones, though not all of them. The top ten hold less than 2% of the sample, which has some 140,000 clones, 70% to 90% seen once. This CDR3 contains 18 residues. The V and J ends lost 4 bases and 1 base respectively, with 22 bases between them. Germline CDR1 LNHDA, CDR2 SQIVND (reference sequence). The clonotype was recovered from a man between 40 and 49 years old in good health and CMV-seronegative. Sample: PBMCs. This chain joins TRBV19 and TRBJ1-2, with D tentatively TRBD1 (6 bases). The CDR3 loop reads CASSTQLVDGQFNYGYTF. The CDR3 DNA reads as TGTGCCAGTAGTACGCAGTTAGTGGACGGACAGTTTAACTATGGCTACACCTTC.